This T cell receptor (beta chain) was identified in a study of CD8+CD57+ T cells in acquired aplastic anemia. Germline V gene lookup returns CDR1 SGHVS and CDR2 FQNEAQ. This CDR3 is built from 15 residues. The V end was cut by 6 bases, the J end by 1 base, with 15 bases between. Genomic DNA served as template for TCR beta VDJ and CDR3 profiling. MiXCR, applied by TCRdb to the reads, yields one record per CDR3 protein. Among 200,000 to 250,000 distinct CDR3 sequences listed, around 46% were seen once. The patients chosen for sequencing had shown expansion of CD8+CD57+ cells (detected by flow cytometry). This clonotype was recorded a few times.

The clonotype originates from a human donor with aplastic anemia. The chain uses TRBV7-8 and TRBJ1-1; D is perhaps TRBD1 (5 bases). Input material: sorted CD4+, CD8+, or CD8+CD57+ T cells (not recorded which) from PBMCs. The CDR3 spells CASRPLGAGNTEAFF. The CDR3 DNA follows: TGTGCCAGCAGACCTCTTGGGGCGGGGAACACTGAAGCTTTCTTT. The complete variable domain, with remaining parts taken from reference TRBV7-8 and TRBJ1-1, reads GAGVSQSPRYKVAKRGQDVALRCDPISGHVSLFWYQQALGQGPEFLTYFQNEAQLDKSGLPSDRFFAERPEGSVSTLKIQRTQQEDSAVYLCASRPLGAGNTEAFFGQGTRLTVV.